The entry below gives a single T cell receptor beta chain sequence along with its context. Its specificity is not known. Conventional CD4 T cells were sorted as CD4+CD127+ cells. Using immunoSEQ multiplex PCR, the repertoire was profiled, and TCRdb retains in-frame clones only, with some absent. The profile shows roughly 25,000 clones, around 97% of them singletons. There are 14 residues in the CDR3. Trimming at V came to 8 bases and at J to 4 bases, leaving 2 bases not matched to a gene. From germline, CDR1 is MNHNS and CDR2 SASEGT. The data were taken from a study of B cell selection in AIRE deficiency. Study conclusions and caveats: Roughly a third of healthy-shared Treg TCRbeta sequences appeared in patient Tconv cells. Healthy Tconv contained approximately 37% of shared healthy Treg sequences; only TCRbeta sequenced. Of fewer than 4,500 shared Treg TCRbeta sequences, roughly 32% were healthy-donor-only and 9.3% patient-only. Shorter CDR3s marked shared Treg sequences, biased toward few non-templated insertions.

This sequence joins TRBV6-1 and TRBJ2-3; 14 bases match TRBD2. Specimen: conventional CD4+ T cells sorted from PBMCs. The receptor's source is a human donor with AIRE deficiency. CDR3 loop: CASGTSGSADTQYF. Here the CDR3 DNA reads TGTGCCAGCGGGACTAGCGGGAGCGCAGATACGCAGTATTTT.